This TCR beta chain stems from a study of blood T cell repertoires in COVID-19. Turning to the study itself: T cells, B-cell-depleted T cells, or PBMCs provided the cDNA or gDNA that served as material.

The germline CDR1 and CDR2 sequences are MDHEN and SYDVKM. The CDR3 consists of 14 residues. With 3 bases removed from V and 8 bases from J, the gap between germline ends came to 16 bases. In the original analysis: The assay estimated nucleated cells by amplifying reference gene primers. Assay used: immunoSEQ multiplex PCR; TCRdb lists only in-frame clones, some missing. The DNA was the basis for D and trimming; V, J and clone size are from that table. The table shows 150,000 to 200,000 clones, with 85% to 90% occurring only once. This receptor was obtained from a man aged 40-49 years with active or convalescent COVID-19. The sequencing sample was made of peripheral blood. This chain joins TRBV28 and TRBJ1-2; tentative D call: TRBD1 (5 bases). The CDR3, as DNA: TGTGCCAGCAGTTTGGTCCAGGGTGTCCTGGGCTACACCTTC. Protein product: CASSLVQGVLGYTF.